Below, one TCR beta chain is given with its context. The antigen remains unidentified. One end of the junction fails to match germline, which may point to a read error. Amplified TCR beta CDR3 regions derived from RNA transcripts. HTBI primers were the set used in a first-round RT-PCR of the TCR CDR3. Each CDR3 protein gets one entry after TCRdb re-called the multiplex PCR reads with MiXCR. The sample lists around 690,000 distinct CDR3 sequences, about 20% occurring once. This sample is drawn from a study of T cells in Graves' hyperthyroidism and ophthalmopathy. Whole-study results and caveats: Blood held most thyroid clonotypes expanded above 0.001 frequency.

This CDR3 is 13 amino acids long. Germline CDR1 reads SGHTS; CDR2 reads YDEGEE. This TCR came from a man under 40 with Graves' ophthalmopathy. Source material: blood. J is TRBJ2-7 and V is TRBV5-8; no firm D call. The CDR3, as DNA: TGTGCCAGCAGCTTTTTCAGCTCCGACGAGCAGTACTTC. This codes for CASSFFSSDEQYF.